This is a list of T cell receptor beta chains from one sample in a study of naive CD8 T cells in extremely preterm neonates. The repertoire was sequenced with immunoSEQ multiplex PCR; TCRdb's copy has only in-frame clones and lacks some. Altogether around 7,500 clones are present, about 98% being singletons, with the ten largest covering roughly 0.35%. The sequenced sample consisted of naive CD8+ T cells from cord blood. Receptors were obtained from a newborn in good health. CDR3s include the opening cysteine and the closing phenylalanine or tryptophan. The D gene is left open where the match is weak. Clone sizes are given selectively: once, few, many, or a class where the clone is expanded.

d_call,j_call,v_call,clone_size,cdr3_nt,cdr3_aa
TRBD1,TRBJ2-5,TRBV19,once,TGTGCCAGTAGTATGTCTGGGACAGACCAAGAGACCCAGTACTTC,CASSMSGTDQETQYF
TRBD1,TRBJ1-2,TRBV4-2,NA,TGTGCCAGCAGCCAAGAAAGGACAGGGTCTAACTATGGCTACACCTTC,CASSQERTGSNYGYTF
TRBD2,TRBJ2-1,TRBV19,NA,TGTGCCAGTAGTATAGTCCGGGGGGGCTACAATGAGCAGTTCTTC,CASSIVRGGYNEQFF
NA,TRBJ1-3,TRBV21-1,NA,TGTGCCAGCAGCAAGGCCACCTCAACCGGAAACACCATATATTTT,CASSKATSTGNTIYF
TRBD2,TRBJ2-1,TRBV4-1,NA,TGCGCCAGCAGCCCAACTAGCGGGGAAAATGAGCAGTTCTTC,CASSPTSGENEQFF
TRBD2,TRBJ2-6,TRBV2,NA,TGTGCCAGCCTTAGCGGGGGGGCCGTTGGGGCCAACGTCCTGACTTTC,CASLSGGAVGANVLTF
NA,TRBJ1-1,TRBV6-5,NA,TGTGCCAGCAGTTACTCGACAGGTAGTGAAGCTTTCTTT,CASSYSTGSEAFF
TRBD1,TRBJ1-5,TRBV23-1,once,TGCGCCAGCAGCCCACAGACAGGGGGCAATCAGCCCCAGCATTTT,CASSPQTGGNQPQHF
NA,TRBJ1-2,TRBV19,NA,TGTGCCAGTAGGGGGAGGGCCAACTATGGCTACACCTTC,CASRGRANYGYTF
TRBD1,TRBJ2-3,TRBV5-8,NA,TGTGCCAGCAGCTTGGCCGGGACAGGGACAGATACGCAGTATTTT,CASSLAGTGTDTQYF
TRBD2,TRBJ2-3,TRBV9,NA,TGTGCCAGCAGCGTAAGTCGGCTAGCGGGGGTGAGCACAGATACGCAGTATTTT,CASSVSRLAGVSTDTQYF
TRBD2,TRBJ2-1,TRBV9,NA,TGTGCCAGCAGCGCAATCACTAGCGGGGGGCCCTATGAGCAGTTCTTC,CASSAITSGGPYEQFF
TRBD2,TRBJ2-1,TRBV19,NA,TGTGCCAGTAGCAGACTAGCGGGGGGCTACAATGAGCAGTTCTTC,CASSRLAGGYNEQFF
NA,TRBJ1-1,TRBV19,NA,TGTGCCAGTAGCCTAACCGGGACACCGAACACTGAAGCTTTCTTT,CASSLTGTPNTEAFF
NA,TRBJ2-7,TRBV6-6,NA,TGTGCCAGCAGTTCTTTAGGGGCTACATACGAGCAGTACTTC,CASSSLGATYEQYF
TRBD1,TRBJ2-2,TRBV27,NA,TGTGCCAGCAGTCCGGTGGGGACAGCGAACACCGGGGAGCTGTTTTTT,CASSPVGTANTGELFF
NA,TRBJ2-1,TRBV6-5,NA,TGTGCCAGCAGGCTGCACAGGGTCTTC,CASRLHRVF
NA,TRBJ2-1,TRBV9,NA,TGTGCCAGCAGCGACGGGACTGGAGCGGGCAATGAGCAGTTCTTC,CASSDGTGAGNEQFF
NA,TRBJ1-4,TRBV5-6,NA,TGTGCCAGCAGCTTGGCGCAGGGAGGAGAAAAACTGTTTTTT,CASSLAQGGEKLFF
NA,TRBJ1-1,TRBV5-1,NA,TGCGCCAGCAGCTTGCATACGGACACCACTGAAGCTTTCTTT,CASSLHTDTTEAFF
TRBD1,TRBJ1-1,TRBV19,NA,TGTGCCAGTAGTACACAGGGGGCAGGGACTGAAGCTTTCTTT,CASSTQGAGTEAFF
NA,TRBJ1-2,TRBV2,NA,TGTGCCAGCAGTGATTGGCAAGGGGCAGCTAACTATGGCTACACCTTC,CASSDWQGAANYGYTF
TRBD2,TRBJ2-3,TRBV9,NA,TGTGCCAGCGGCGGGACTAACCCAGATACGCAGTATTTT,CASGGTNPDTQYF
NA,TRBJ2-7,TRBV19,NA,TGTGCCAGTAGTATCCGGCAGGGGAACGAGCAGTACTTC,CASSIRQGNEQYF
NA,TRBJ1-5,TRBV7-2,NA,TGTGCCAGCAGCTTAGCGGGGAGTTATCAGCCCCAGCATTTT,CASSLAGSYQPQHF
TRBD1,TRBJ2-5,TRBV5-1,NA,TGCGCCAGCAGCGGGGACAGGGGGGAGACCCAGTACTTC,CASSGDRGETQYF
NA,TRBJ2-7,TRBV5-5,NA,TGTGCCAGCAGCGAAGAAGACAGCCCCTACGAGCAGTACTTC,CASSEEDSPYEQYF
NA,TRBJ1-2,TRBV4-3,NA,TGCGCCAGCAGCCAAGGCCAGTCCTATGGCTACACCTTC,CASSQGQSYGYTF
NA,TRBJ2-7,TRBV30,NA,TGTGCCTGGAGTGCGGGGATAGAGCAGTACTTC,CAWSAGIEQYF
TRBD2,TRBJ2-1,TRBV4-1,once,TGCGCCAGCAGCCAAGGACCGACTAGCGGATACAATGAGCAGTTCTTC,CASSQGPTSGYNEQFF
NA,TRBJ1-1,TRBV13,NA,TGTACCAGCAGCTTAGGGTCTCGTGAAGCTTTCTTT,CTSSLGSREAFF
NA,TRBJ2-1,TRBV6-5,few,TGTGCCAGCAGTTACCGGGGGAATGAGCAGTTCTTC,CASSYRGNEQFF
TRBD1,TRBJ1-1,TRBV6-1,NA,TGTGCCAGCAGTGTCCCGGACAGGGAGTACACTGAAGCTTTCTTT,CASSVPDREYTEAFF
NA,TRBJ2-1,TRBV9,NA,TGTGCCAGCAGCGTCGAGGGTTCCTCCGGTTCAGAGCAGTTCTTC,CASSVEGSSGSEQFF
NA,TRBJ2-3,TRBV5-4,once,TGTGCCATCAGGCGTCCCGATAGCACAGATACGCAGTATTTT,CAIRRPDSTDTQYF
NA,TRBJ2-7,TRBV7-2,NA,TGTGCCAGCAGCAGTTACGGGGGAACCTACGAGCAGTACTTC,CASSSYGGTYEQYF
NA,TRBJ2-6,TRBV7-8,NA,TGTGCCAGCAGCTTAAACCCACAAAGTCGGGCCAACGTCCTGACTTTC,CASSLNPQSRANVLTF
NA,TRBJ2-2,TRBV19,NA,TGTGCCTCTGTGGAGGGAACCGGGGAGCTGTTTTTT,CASVEGTGELFF
NA,TRBJ1-2,TRBV5-5,NA,TGTGCCAGCAGCTTAGGGGCAGGGGCGGCGAATGGCTACACCTTC,CASSLGAGAANGYTF
NA,TRBJ2-6,TRBV9,few,TGTGCCAGCAGCGTTGAGGCTATTCGGAGCTCTGGGGCCAACGTCCTGACTTTC,CASSVEAIRSSGANVLTF
TRBD2,TRBJ2-1,TRBV10-1,NA,TGCGCCAGCAGTACCGGGACTAACAATGAGCAGTTCTTC,CASSTGTNNEQFF
TRBD2,TRBJ2-7,TRBV4-1,NA,TGCGCCAGCAGCCCCCCTAGCGGGTACGAGCAGTACTTC,CASSPPSGYEQYF
TRBD2,TRBJ2-1,TRBV19,NA,TGTGCCAGTAGTATAGGCCTAGCGGGGGGGCAGTTCTTC,CASSIGLAGGQFF
TRBD2,TRBJ2-5,TRBV9,NA,TGTGCCAGCAGCGTATGGGGGGGGGTCGTAGAGACCCAGTACTTC,CASSVWGGVVETQYF
TRBD2,TRBJ2-1,TRBV5-4,NA,TGTGCCAGCAGCTTCGGGGGGGGCGGCTACAATGAGCAGTTCTTC,CASSFGGGGYNEQFF
TRBD1,TRBJ1-5,TRBV4-2,NA,TGTGCCAGCAGCCAAGGAGGGGGACAGGTGGTCCCCCAGCATTTT,CASSQGGGQVVPQHF
NA,TRBJ1-1,TRBV2,NA,TGTGCCAGCACACCCCCCGGCCGGGTCACTGAAGCTTTCTTT,CASTPPGRVTEAFF
NA,TRBJ2-3,TRBV11-2,NA,TGTGCCAGCAGCTCCGCGGCAGATACGCAGTATTTT,CASSSAADTQYF
TRBD1,TRBJ2-7,TRBV2,NA,TGTGCCAGCAGGACAACCGGGACAGGGGTATTTTACGAGCAGTACTTC,CASRTTGTGVFYEQYF
TRBD1,TRBJ2-7,TRBV30,NA,TGTGCCTGGAGTTGGACAGGGCCCTACGAGCAGTACTTC,CAWSWTGPYEQYF